The present entry profiles one T cell receptor (beta chain) with its context. Antigen specificity is unknown. This sample stems from a study of cytomegalovirus exposure and HLA in healthy donors. General study findings and limits: Investigators reported 150 to 200 TCR beta chains as tied to cytomegalovirus. Reports showed the classifier diagnosing cytomegalovirus status with high specificity and sensitivity. Confirmation was obtained in vitro that three CMV-associated chains are specific for CMV antigens.

This CDR3 region has 14 residues. Germline lookup yields CDR1 SGDLS and CDR2 YYNGEE. Trimming cost V 3 bases and J 4 bases, with 13 bases left between them. Method: immunoSEQ multiplex PCR; TCRdb's copy keeps in-frame clones and lacks some. The table records some 140,000 clones, 84% of them present only once. Sequenced input: PBMCs. The V and J genes are TRBV9 and TRBJ1-2; D is possibly TRBD1 (6 bases). The clonotype comes from a woman aged 25 to 45 in good health and CMV-seronegative. The CDR3 spells CASSARGVGYGYTF. CDR3 DNA sequence: TGTGCCAGCAGCGCCAGGGGAGTAGGCTATGGCTACACCTTC.